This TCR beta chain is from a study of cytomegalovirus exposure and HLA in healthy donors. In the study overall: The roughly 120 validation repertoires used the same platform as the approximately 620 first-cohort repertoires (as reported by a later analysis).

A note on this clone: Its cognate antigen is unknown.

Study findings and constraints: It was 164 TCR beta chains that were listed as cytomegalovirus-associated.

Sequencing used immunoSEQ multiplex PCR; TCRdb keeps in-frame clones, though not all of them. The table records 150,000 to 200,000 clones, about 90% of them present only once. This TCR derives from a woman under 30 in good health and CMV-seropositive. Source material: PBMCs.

The DNA for the CDR3 is TGTGCCAGCAGATTACAGGGGGACACCATATATTTT. Translating gives CASRLQGDTIYF. The chain joins TRBV11-3 to TRBJ1-3, with TRBD1 matching 8 bases. V was clipped by 6 bases and J by 8 bases; unmatched bases: 3. The germline gives CDR1 SGHNT, CDR2 YENEEA. The CDR3 sequence is 12 residues long.